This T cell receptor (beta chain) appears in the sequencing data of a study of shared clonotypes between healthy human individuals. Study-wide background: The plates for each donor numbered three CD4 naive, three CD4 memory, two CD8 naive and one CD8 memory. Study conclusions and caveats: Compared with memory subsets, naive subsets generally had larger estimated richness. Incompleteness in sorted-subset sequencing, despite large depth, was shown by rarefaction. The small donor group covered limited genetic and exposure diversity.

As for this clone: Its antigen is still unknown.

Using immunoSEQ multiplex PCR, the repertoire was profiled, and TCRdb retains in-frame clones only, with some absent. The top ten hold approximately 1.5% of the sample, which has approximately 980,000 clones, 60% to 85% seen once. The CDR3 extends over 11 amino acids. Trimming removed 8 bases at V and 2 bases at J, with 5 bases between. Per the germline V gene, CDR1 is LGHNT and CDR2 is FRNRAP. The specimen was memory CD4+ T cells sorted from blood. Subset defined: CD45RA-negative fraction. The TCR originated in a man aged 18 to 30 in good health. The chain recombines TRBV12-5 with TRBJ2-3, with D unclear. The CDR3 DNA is TGTGCTAGTAGTGCCACAGATACGCAGTATTTT. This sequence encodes CASSATDTQYF.